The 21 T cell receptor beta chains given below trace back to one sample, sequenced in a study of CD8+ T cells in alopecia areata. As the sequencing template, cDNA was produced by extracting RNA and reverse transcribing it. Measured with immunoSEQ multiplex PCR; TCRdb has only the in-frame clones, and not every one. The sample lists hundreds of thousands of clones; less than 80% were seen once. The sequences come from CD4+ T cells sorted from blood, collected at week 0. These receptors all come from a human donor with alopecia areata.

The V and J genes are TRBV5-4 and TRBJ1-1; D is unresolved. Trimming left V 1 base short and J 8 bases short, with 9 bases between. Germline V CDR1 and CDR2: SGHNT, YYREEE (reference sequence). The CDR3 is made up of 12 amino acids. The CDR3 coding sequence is TGTGCCAGCAGCTTGCCTCTTATGGAAGCTTTCTTT. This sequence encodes CASSLPLMEAFF.

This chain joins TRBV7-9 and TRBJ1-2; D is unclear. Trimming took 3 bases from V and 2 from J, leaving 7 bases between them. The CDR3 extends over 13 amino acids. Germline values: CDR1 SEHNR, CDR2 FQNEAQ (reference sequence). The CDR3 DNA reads TGTGCCAGCAGCTTCGGGGAAAACTATGGCTACACCTTC. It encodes CASSFGENYGYTF.

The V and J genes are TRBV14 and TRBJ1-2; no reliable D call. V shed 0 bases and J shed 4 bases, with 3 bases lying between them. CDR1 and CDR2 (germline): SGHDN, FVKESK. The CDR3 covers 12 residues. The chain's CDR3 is CASSQELYGYTF. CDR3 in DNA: TGTGCCAGCAGCCAAGAACTCTATGGCTACACCTTC.

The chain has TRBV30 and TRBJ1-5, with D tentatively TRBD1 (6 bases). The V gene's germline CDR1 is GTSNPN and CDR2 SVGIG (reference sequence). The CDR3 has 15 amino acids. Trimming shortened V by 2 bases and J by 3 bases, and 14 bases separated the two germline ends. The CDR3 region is CAWSMETGVNQPQHF. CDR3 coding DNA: TGTGCCTGGAGTATGGAGACAGGCGTCAATCAGCCCCAGCATTTT.

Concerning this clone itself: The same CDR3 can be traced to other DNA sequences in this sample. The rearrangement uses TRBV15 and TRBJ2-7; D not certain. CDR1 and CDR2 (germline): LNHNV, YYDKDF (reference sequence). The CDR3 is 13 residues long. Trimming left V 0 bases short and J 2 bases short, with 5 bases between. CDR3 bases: TGTGCCACCAGCAGAGATCGGCCCTACGAGCAGTACTTC. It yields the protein CATSRDRPYEQYF.

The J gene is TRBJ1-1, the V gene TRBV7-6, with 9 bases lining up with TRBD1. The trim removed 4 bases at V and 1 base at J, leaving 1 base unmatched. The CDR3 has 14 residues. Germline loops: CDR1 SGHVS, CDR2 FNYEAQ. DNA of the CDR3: TGTGCCAGCAGCTCGACAGGGGGGAACACTGAAGCTTTCTTT. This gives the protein CASSSTGGNTEAFF.

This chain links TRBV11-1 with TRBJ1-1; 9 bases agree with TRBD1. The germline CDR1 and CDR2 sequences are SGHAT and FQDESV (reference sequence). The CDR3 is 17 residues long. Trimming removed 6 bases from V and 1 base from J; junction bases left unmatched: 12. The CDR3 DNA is TGTGCCAGCAGACGAGAACCGGGACAGGGTCCGAACACTGAAGCTTTCTTT. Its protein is CASRREPGQGPNTEAFF.

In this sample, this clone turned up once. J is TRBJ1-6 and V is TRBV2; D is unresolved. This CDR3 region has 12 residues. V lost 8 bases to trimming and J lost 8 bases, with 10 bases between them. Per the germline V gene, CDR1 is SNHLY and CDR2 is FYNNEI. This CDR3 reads CASGVGDSPLHF. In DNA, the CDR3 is TGTGCCAGCGGCGTCGGAGATTCACCCCTCCACTTT.

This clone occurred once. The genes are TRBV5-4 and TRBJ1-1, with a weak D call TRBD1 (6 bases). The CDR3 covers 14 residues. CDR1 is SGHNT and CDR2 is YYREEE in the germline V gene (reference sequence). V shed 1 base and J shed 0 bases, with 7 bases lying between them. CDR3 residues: CASSLTGLNTEAFF. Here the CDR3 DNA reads TGTGCCAGCAGCTTGACAGGGCTGAACACTGAAGCTTTCTTT.

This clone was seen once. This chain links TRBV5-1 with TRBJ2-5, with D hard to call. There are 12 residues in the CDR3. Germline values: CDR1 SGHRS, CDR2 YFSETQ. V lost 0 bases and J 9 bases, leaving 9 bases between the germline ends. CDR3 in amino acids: CASSLALGPQYF. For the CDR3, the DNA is TGCGCCAGCAGCTTGGCCTTAGGGCCCCAGTACTTC. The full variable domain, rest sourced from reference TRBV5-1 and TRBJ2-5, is KAGVTQTPRYLIKTRGQQVTLSCSPISGHRSVSWYQQTPGQGLQFLFEYFSETQRNKGNFPGRFSGRQFSNSRSEMNVSTLELGDSALYLCASSLALGPQYFGPGTRLLVL.

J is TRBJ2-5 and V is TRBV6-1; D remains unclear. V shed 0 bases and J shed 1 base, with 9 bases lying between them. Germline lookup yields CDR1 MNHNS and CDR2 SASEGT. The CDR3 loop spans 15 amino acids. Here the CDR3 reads CASSEATRSQETQYF. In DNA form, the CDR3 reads TGTGCCAGCAGTGAAGCTACGCGAAGCCAAGAGACCCAGTACTTC.

For the CDR3, the DNA is TGTGCTAGTGGTTTGTCGGAACGCACTGAAGCTTTCTTT. It yields the protein CASGLSERTEAFF. V gene TRBV12-5 combines with J gene TRBJ1-1; D is unclear. V was shortened by 2 bases and J by 4 bases, with 8 bases between the two germline ends. This CDR3 spans 13 amino acids. Germline assignment: CDR1 LGHNT and CDR2 FRNRAP.

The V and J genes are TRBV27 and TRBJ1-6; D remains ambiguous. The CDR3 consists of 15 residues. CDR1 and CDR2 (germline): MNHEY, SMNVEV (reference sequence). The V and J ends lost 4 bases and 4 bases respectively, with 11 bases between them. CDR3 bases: TGTGCCAGCAGTTCTGGTCAGGCGTATAATTCACCCCTCCACTTT. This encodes CASSSGQAYNSPLHF.

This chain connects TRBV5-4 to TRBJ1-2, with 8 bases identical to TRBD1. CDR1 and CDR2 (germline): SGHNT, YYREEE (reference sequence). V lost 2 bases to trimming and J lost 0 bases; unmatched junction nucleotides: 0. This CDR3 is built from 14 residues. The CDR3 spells CASSLQGANYGYTF. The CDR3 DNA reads TGTGCCAGCAGCTTACAGGGGGCTAACTATGGCTACACCTTC.

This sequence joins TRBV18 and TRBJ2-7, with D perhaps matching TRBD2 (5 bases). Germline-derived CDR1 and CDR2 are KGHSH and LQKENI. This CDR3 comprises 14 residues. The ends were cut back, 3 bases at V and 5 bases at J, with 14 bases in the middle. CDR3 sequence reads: CASSPSGPRDEQYF. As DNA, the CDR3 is TGTGCCAGCTCACCGTCGGGCCCGCGGGACGAGCAGTACTTC.

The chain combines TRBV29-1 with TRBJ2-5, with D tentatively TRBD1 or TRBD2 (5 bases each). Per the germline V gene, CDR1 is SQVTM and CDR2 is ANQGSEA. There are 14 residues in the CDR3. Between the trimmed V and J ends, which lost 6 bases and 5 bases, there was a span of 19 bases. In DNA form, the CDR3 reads TGCAGCGTCGCTAGGGACGCCCTGGGGGAGACCCAGTACTTC. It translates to CSVARDALGETQYF.

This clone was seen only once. The CDR3 sequence is CASSRPGQYTGELFF. The CDR3 region has the DNA TGCGCCAGCAGCCGACCGGGACAGTACACCGGGGAGCTGTTTTTT. This rearrangement joins TRBV4-1 to TRBJ2-2, with 7 bases lining up with TRBD1. The germline CDR1 and CDR2 sequences are MGHRA and YSYEKL. With V trimmed by 4 bases and J by 3 bases, 5 bases remained unmatched. The CDR3 length is 15 residues.

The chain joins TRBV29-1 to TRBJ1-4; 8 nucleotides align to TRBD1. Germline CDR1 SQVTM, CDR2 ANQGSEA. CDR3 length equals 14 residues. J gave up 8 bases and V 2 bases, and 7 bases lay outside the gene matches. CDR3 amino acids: CSVEQTGAGEKLFF. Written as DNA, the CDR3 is TGCAGCGTTGAACAGACAGGGGCAGGGGAAAAACTGTTTTTT.

This CDR3 is CAWSVRTGAYGYTF. CDR3 nucleotides: TGTGCCTGGAGTGTACGGACAGGAGCGTATGGCTACACCTTC. The chain uses TRBV30 and TRBJ1-2, with 7 bases that match TRBD1. V was pared by 0 bases and J by 5 bases, with 6 bases of the junction left unmatched. Per germline, CDR1 GTSNPN and CDR2 SVGIG (reference sequence). This CDR3 comprises 14 residues.

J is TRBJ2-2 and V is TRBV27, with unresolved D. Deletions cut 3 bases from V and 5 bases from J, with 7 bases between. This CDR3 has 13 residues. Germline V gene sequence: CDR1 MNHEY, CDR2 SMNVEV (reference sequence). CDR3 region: CASSFIRTGELFF. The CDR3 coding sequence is TGTGCCAGCAGTTTTATTCGAACCGGGGAGCTGTTTTTT.

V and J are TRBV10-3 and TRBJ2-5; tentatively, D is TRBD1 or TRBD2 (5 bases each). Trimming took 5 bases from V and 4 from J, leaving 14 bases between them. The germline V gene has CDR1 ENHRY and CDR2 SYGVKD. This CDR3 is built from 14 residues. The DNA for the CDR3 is TGTGCCATCAGTCTTGGGACGGATGGAGAGACCCAGTACTTC. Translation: CAISLGTDGETQYF.